The 3 T cell receptor beta chains reported below all come from one sample, sequenced in a study of cytomegalovirus exposure and HLA in healthy donors. 60 Vbeta and 13 Jbeta primers were used in PCR. TCRdb's table, derived via immunoSEQ multiplex PCR, lists solely in-frame clones and lacks some. The data contain around 130,000 clones, 70% to 80% of them singletons. The specimen sequenced was PBMCs. These receptors originate from a woman aged 55 to 70 in good health and CMV-seronegative.

This chain connects TRBV19 to TRBJ1-1; D uncertain. Per germline, CDR1 LNHDA and CDR2 SQIVND (reference sequence). The V end lost 1 base, the J end lost 4 bases, and 10 bases lay between the germline ends. The CDR3 has 14 amino acids. This chain's CDR3 is CASSIAGESTEAFF. The CDR3 coding sequence is TGTGCCAGTAGTATAGCCGGGGAATCCACTGAAGCTTTCTTT.

The chain combines TRBV18 with TRBJ2-5; TRBD1 aligns across 7 bases. J lost 2 bases, V lost 4 bases, and 1 base had no gene match. This CDR3 spans 13 amino acids. CDR1 is KGHSH and CDR2 is LQKENI in the germline V gene. The CDR3 DNA follows: TGTGCCAGCTCACAGGGACAGCAAGAGACCCAGTACTTC. It specifies CASSQGQQETQYF. Full variable domain (outside the CDR3, taken from reference TRBV18 and TRBJ2-5): NAGVMQNPRHLVRRRGQEARLRCSPMKGHSHVYWYRQLPEEGLKFMVYLQKENIIDESGMPKERFSAEFPKEGPSILRIQQVVRGDSAAYFCASSQGQQETQYFGPGTRLLVL.

The V call is TRBV5-6, the J call TRBJ1-2, with D perhaps matching TRBD1 (5 bases). CDR3 length: 16 amino acids. V lost 0 bases and J lost 2, with 14 bases in between. Germline CDR1 is SGHDT and CDR2 is YYEEEE. The CDR3 DNA follows: TGTGCCAGCAGCTTGGCTTACACAGGCTTCAACTATGGCTACACCTTC. It specifies CASSLAYTGFNYGYTF.